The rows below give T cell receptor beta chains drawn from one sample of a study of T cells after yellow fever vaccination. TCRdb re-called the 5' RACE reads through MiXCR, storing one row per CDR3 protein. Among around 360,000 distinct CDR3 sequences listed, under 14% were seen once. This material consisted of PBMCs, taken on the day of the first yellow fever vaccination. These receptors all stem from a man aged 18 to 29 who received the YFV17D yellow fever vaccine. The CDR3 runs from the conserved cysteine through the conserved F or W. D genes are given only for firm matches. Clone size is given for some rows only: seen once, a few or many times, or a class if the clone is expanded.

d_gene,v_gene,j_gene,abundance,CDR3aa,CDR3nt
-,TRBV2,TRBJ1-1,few,CASDGGSQTLEAFF,TGTGCCAGCGATGGGGGTTCACAGACCCTGGAAGCTTTCTTT
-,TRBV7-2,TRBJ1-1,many,CASSFGSPNTEAFF,TGTGCCAGCAGCTTCGGATCCCCGAACACTGAAGCTTTCTTT
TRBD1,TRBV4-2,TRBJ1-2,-,CASSQGDRGGYGYTF,TGTGCCAGCAGCCAAGGGGACAGGGGAGGCTATGGCTACACCTTC
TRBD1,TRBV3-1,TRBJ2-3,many,CASSQEYRGGLSEPGDTQYF,TGTGCCAGCAGCCAAGAGTACAGGGGCGGACTGAGCGAACCCGGGGATACGCAGTATTTT
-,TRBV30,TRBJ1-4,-,CAWSVHEKLFF,TGTGCCTGGAGTGTACACGAAAAACTGTTTTTT
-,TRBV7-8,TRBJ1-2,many,CASSLGSANYGYTF,TGTGCCAGCAGCTTAGGGTCAGCTAACTATGGCTACACCTTC
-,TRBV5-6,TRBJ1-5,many,CASSLGLHQPQHF,TGTGCCAGCAGCTTGGGGCTACATCAGCCCCAGCATTTT
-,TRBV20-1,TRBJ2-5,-,CSARDGGPETQYF,TGCAGTGCTAGAGATGGGGGGCCGGAGACCCAGTACTTC
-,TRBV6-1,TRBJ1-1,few,CASSEQGSNTEAFF,TGTGCCAGCAGTGAACAGGGGTCTAACACTGAAGCTTTCTTT
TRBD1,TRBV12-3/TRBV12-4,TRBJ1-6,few,CASSSTGVPNSPLHF,TGTGCCAGCAGCTCGACAGGGGTTCCTAATTCACCCCTCCACTTT
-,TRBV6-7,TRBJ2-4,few,CASSARDCRAKNIQYF,TGTGCCAGCAGTGCCCGGGACTGCCGAGCCAAAAACATTCAGTACTTC
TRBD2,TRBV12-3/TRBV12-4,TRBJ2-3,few,CASSSVQTSGGLDTQYF,TGTGCCAGCAGTTCGGTACAGACTAGCGGGGGGTTGGATACGCAGTATTTT
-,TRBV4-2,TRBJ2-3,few,CASSQDEWVGDTQYF,TGTGCCAGCAGCCAAGACGAGTGGGTTGGAGATACGCAGTATTTT
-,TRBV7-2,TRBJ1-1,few,CASSSTGINTEAFF,TGTGCCAGCAGCTCGACAGGAATTAATACTGAAGCTTTCTTT
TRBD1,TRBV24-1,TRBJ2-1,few,CATSPGQGTDSYNEQFF,TGTGCCACCAGTCCAGGACAGGGAACAGACTCCTACAATGAGCAGTTCTTC
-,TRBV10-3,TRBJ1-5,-,CAISDTSNQPQHF,TGTGCCATCAGTGATACAAGCAATCAGCCCCAGCATTTT
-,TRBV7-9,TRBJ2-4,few,CASSLQGTGNIQYF,TGTGCCAGCAGCTTACAGGGTACCGGGAACATTCAGTACTTC
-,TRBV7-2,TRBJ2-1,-,CASSLVGHNEQFF,TGTGCCAGCAGCTTAGTGGGCCACAATGAGCAGTTCTTC
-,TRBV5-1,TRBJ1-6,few,CASSSRDSPLHF,TGCGCCAGCAGCTCCAGGGATTCACCCCTCCACTTT
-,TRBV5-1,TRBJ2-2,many,CASSLGSSGELFF,TGCGCCAGCAGCTTGGGGTCCTCTGGGGAGCTGTTTTTT
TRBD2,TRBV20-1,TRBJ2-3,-,CSARGFRGGGRHTDTQYF,TGCAGTGCTAGAGGTTTCCGGGGGGGAGGCCGCCACACAGATACGCAGTATTTT
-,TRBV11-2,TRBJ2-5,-,CASSLDLVQETQYF,TGTGCCAGCAGCTTAGACCTAGTCCAAGAGACCCAGTACTTC
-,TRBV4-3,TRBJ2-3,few,CASSRRQNTDTQYF,TGCGCCAGCAGCCGTCGACAGAACACAGATACGCAGTATTTT
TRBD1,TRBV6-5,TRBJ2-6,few,CASSSTGPGANVLTF,TGTGCCAGCAGTTCGACAGGGCCTGGGGCCAACGTCCTGACTTTC
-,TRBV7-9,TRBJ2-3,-,CASSSRQVTSDTQYF,TGTGCCAGCAGCTCCCGACAGGTAACATCAGATACGCAGTATTTT
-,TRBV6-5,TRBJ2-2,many,CASSYGGRNTGELFF,TGTGCCAGCAGTTACGGAGGGAGGAACACCGGGGAGCTGTTTTTT
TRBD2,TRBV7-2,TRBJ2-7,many,CASSLAASGTSEQYF,TGTGCCAGCAGCTTAGCGGCTAGCGGGACATCCGAGCAGTACTTC
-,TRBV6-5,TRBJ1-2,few,CASRRGYYGYTF,TGTGCCAGCAGACGGGGCTACTATGGCTACACCTTC
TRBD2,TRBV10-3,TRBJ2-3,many,CAIALAGGPTDTQYF,TGTGCCATCGCACTAGCGGGGGGGCCTACAGATACGCAGTATTTT
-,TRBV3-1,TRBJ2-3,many,CASSPLGGSTDTQYF,TGTGCCAGCAGCCCGCTGGGGGGTAGCACAGATACGCAGTATTTT
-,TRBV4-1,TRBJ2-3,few,CASSQEESRTDTQYF,TGCGCCAGCAGCCAAGAGGAGAGCCGCACAGATACGCAGTATTTT
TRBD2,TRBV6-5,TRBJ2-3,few,CASSYWSSGARDTQYF,TGTGCCAGCAGTTACTGGTCTAGCGGGGCCAGGGATACGCAGTATTTT
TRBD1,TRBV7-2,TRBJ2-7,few,CASSLTGWDRLYEQYF,TGTGCCAGCAGCTTAACAGGGTGGGACAGGTTATACGAGCAGTACTTC
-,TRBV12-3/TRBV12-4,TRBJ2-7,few,CASSGFLEQYF,TGTGCCAGCAGTGGGTTCCTCGAGCAGTACTTC
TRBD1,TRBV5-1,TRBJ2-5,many,CASSIGQGGEETQYF,TGCGCCAGCAGCATAGGACAGGGCGGGGAAGAGACCCAGTACTTC
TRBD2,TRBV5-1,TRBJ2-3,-,CASSLPLAGGSDTQYF,TGCGCCAGCAGCCTCCCACTAGCGGGAGGTTCAGATACGCAGTATTTT
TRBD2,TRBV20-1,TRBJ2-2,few,CSARVSSGGANTGELFF,TGCAGTGCTAGAGTTTCTAGCGGGGGGGCTAACACCGGGGAGCTGTTTTTT
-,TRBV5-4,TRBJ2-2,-,CASSLGPGVAGELFF,TGTGCCAGCAGCTTGGGACCAGGGGTAGCCGGGGAGCTGTTTTTT
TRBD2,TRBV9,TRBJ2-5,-,CASSVTGLAGGETQYF,TGTGCCAGCAGCGTAACCGGACTAGCGGGGGGGGAGACCCAGTACTTC
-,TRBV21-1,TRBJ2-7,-,CASSKERDRGYEQYF,TGTGCCAGCAGCAAAGAACGGGACAGGGGTTACGAGCAGTACTTC
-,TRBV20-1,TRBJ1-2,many,CSARVWEFANYGYTF,TGCAGTGCTAGAGTTTGGGAGTTCGCTAACTATGGCTACACCTTC
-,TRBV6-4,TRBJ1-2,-,CASSDGGSNYGYTF,TGTGCCAGCAGTGACGGGGGCTCAAACTATGGCTACACCTTC
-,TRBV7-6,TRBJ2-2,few,CASSWGVGGNTGELFF,TGTGCCAGCAGCTGGGGCGTGGGGGGGAACACCGGGGAGCTGTTTTTT
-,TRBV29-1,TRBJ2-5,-,CSVGGVLDGTYQETQYF,TGCAGCGTTGGGGGGGTGTTGGACGGAACATATCAAGAGACCCAGTACTTC
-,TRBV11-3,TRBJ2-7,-,CASSSSSSSYEQYF,TGTGCCAGCAGCTCCTCCTCAAGCTCCTACGAGCAGTACTTC